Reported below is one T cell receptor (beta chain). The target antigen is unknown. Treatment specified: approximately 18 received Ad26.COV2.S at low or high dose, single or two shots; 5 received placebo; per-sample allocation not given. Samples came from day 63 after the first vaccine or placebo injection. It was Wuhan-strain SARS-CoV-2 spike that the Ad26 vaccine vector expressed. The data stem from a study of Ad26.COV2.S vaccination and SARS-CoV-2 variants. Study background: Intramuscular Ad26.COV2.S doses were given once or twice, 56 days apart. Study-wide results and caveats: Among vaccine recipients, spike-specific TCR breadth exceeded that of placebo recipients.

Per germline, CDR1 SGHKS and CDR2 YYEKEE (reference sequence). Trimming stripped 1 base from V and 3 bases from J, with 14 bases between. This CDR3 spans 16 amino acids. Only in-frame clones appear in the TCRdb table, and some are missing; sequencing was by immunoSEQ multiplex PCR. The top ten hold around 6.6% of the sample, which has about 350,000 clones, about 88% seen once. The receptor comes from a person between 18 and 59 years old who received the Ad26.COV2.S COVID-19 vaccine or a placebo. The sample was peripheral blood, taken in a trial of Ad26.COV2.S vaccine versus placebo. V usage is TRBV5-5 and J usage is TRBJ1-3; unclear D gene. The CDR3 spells CASSLRGAIGGNTIYF. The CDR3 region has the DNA TGTGCCAGCAGCTTGCGGGGAGCCATTGGTGGAAACACCATATATTTT.